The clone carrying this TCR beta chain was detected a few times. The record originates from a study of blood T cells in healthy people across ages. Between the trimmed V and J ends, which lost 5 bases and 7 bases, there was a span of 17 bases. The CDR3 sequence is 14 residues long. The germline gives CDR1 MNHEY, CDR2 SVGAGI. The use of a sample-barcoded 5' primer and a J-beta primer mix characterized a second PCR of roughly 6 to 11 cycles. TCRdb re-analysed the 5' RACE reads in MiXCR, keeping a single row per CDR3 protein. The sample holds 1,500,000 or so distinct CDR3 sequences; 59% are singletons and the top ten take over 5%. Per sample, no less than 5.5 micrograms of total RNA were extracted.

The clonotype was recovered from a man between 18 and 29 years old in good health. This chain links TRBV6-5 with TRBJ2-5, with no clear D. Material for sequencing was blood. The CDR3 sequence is CASSPWTSSGTQYF. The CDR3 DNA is TGTGCCAGCAGTCCCTGGACCTCGTCGGGGACCCAGTACTTC.